A selection of T cell receptor beta chains follows, all from one sample in a study of preoperative IRX-2 immunotherapy in early breast cancer. Repertoires were generated with immunoSEQ multiplex PCR, while TCRdb's copy carries only in-frame clones and drops some. The sample includes 25,000 to 30,000 clones, roughly 80% of them seen just once. Specimen: lymph node tissue, collected after IRX-2 immunotherapy. The receptors stem from a human donor with breast cancer. The CDR3 runs from the conserved cysteine through the conserved F or W. A D gene is named only where the DNA matches it firmly. Size is stated for part of the rows, as once, few or many counts, or as a class when the clone is expanded.

TRBD1 TRBJ2-7 - TRBV6-8 CASSPPTGTQTEQYF TGTGCCAGCAGTCCCCCGACAGGGACCCAAACCGAGCAGTACTTC
TRBD1 TRBJ1-4 - TRBV5-1 CASSPRDSGEKLFF TGCGCCAGCAGCCCCCGGGACAGCGGAGAAAAACTGTTTTTT
- TRBJ2-5 - TRBV10-3 CAISESSGGQTQYF TGTGCCATCAGTGAGTCGTCCGGGGGGCAGACCCAGTACTTC
- TRBJ1-1 - TRBV15 CATSRDSPTGENTEAFF TGTGCCACCAGCAGAGATAGCCCGACGGGGGAGAACACTGAAGCTTTCTTT
- TRBJ2-7 - TRBV6-8 CASSYSSALVDEQYF TGTGCCAGCAGTTACTCCAGTGCGCTAGTCGACGAGCAGTACTTC
- TRBJ2-7 - TRBV28 CASSLFGREQYF TGTGCCAGCAGTTTATTCGGGCGCGAGCAGTACTTC
TRBD1 TRBJ1-5 - TRBV19 CASSQGQGPRLPQHF TGTGCCAGTAGTCAAGGACAGGGGCCCAGATTGCCCCAGCATTTT
TRBD1 TRBJ1-2 - TRBV7-1 CASSLAGQGYGYTF TGTGCCAGCAGCTTGGCGGGACAGGGCTATGGCTACACCTTC
TRBD1 TRBJ2-1 once TRBV7-7 CASSPGTGTNNEQFF TGTGCCAGCAGCCCCGGGACAGGGACGAATAATGAGCAGTTCTTC
TRBD1 TRBJ2-4 - TRBV29-1 CSVESQPGQGASLAKNIQYF TGCAGCGTTGAATCCCAGCCGGGACAGGGGGCGTCCCTAGCCAAAAACATTCAGTACTTC
TRBD2 TRBJ2-2 - TRBV5-1 CASSLGTSGPTGELFF TGCGCCAGCAGCTTGGGGACTAGCGGGCCCACCGGGGAGCTGTTTTTT
- TRBJ1-5 - TRBV6-8 CASTPSADSNQPQHF TGTGCCAGCACCCCGTCAGCGGATAGCAATCAGCCCCAGCATTTT
TRBD1 TRBJ1-2 - TRBV12-5 CASKRPGQGELYGYTF TGTGCCAGCAAACGACCGGGACAGGGCGAACTATATGGCTACACCTTC
- TRBJ2-3 - TRBV7-1 CASSLRSQDTQYF TGTGCCAGCAGCTTAAGGAGTCAAGATACGCAGTATTTT
TRBD1 TRBJ2-1 few TRBV6-8 CASSYLGGQGHNEQFF TGTGCCAGCAGTTACTTGGGGGGACAGGGGCACAATGAGCAGTTCTTC
- TRBJ2-1 - TRBV7-5 CASSLGAGGGEQFF TGTGCCAGCAGCTTAGGAGCCGGGGGGGGTGAGCAGTTCTTC
TRBD1 TRBJ1-4 - TRBV11-3 CASSRTGGIEKLFF TGTGCCAGCAGCCGGACAGGGGGCATAGAAAAACTGTTTTTT
- TRBJ1-4 - TRBV28 CASSQGGRKLFF TGTGCCAGCAGTCAAGGGGGAAGAAAACTGTTTTTT
TRBD1 TRBJ2-3 medium-sized TRBV11-3 CASSPQQGAKDTQYF TGTGCCAGCAGTCCCCAACAGGGGGCGAAAGATACGCAGTATTTT
TRBD2 TRBJ2-3 - TRBV19 CASSSGRPNTDTQYF TGTGCCAGTTCGAGCGGGAGGCCCAACACAGATACGCAGTATTTT
TRBD2 TRBJ2-7 - TRBV15 CATSKLAAGSYEQYF TGTGCCACCAGCAAGCTAGCGGCTGGCTCCTACGAGCAGTACTTC
- TRBJ1-5 once TRBV5-1 CASSSGQPNQPQHF TGCGCCAGCAGTAGCGGACAGCCCAATCAGCCCCAGCATTTT
TRBD1 TRBJ2-3 - TRBV6-7 CASSGPRTGGTDTQYF TGTGCCAGCAGTGGTCCGAGAACAGGGGGCACAGATACGCAGTATTTT
- TRBJ2-7 medium-sized TRBV11-3 CASSGNRDSYEQYF TGTGCCAGCAGTGGGAACAGGGATTCCTACGAGCAGTACTTC
- TRBJ2-7 - TRBV7-2 CASSSGARYEQYF TGTGCCAGCAGCTCAGGGGCCCGGTACGAGCAGTACTTC
TRBD1 TRBJ1-1 - TRBV19 CATRTGPNTEAFF TGTGCCACCCGGACAGGACCGAACACTGAAGCTTTCTTT
TRBD2 TRBJ2-2 - TRBV6-7 CASNREGTGELFF TGTGCCAGCAACCGGGAGGGAACCGGGGAGCTGTTTTTT
- TRBJ2-5 - TRBV6-8 CASSQSDQDYETQYF TGTGCCAGCAGCCAATCGGACCAGGACTATGAGACCCAGTACTTC
TRBD1 TRBJ1-1 - TRBV6-8 CASSSVDRGGLEAFF TGTGCCAGCAGTTCCGTTGACAGGGGGGGACTTGAAGCTTTCTTT
- TRBJ1-1 few TRBV6-8 CASSYSQRAGTEAFF TGTGCCAGCAGTTACTCGCAGAGGGCCGGCACTGAAGCTTTCTTT
- TRBJ2-1 - TRBV6-8 CASSSRRTPPAYNEQFF TGTGCCAGCAGTTCTCGAAGGACGCCACCCGCATACAATGAGCAGTTCTTC
- TRBJ2-7 - TRBV18 CASSPEAVGYEQYF TGTGCCAGCTCACCGGAGGCTGTTGGCTACGAGCAGTACTTC
TRBD1 TRBJ1-2 - TRBV30 CAWSVQTGSNYGYTF TGTGCCTGGAGTGTACAGACAGGGAGTAACTATGGCTACACCTTC
TRBD2 TRBJ2-2 - TRBV11-3 CASSPLPPLAGGAGELFF TGTGCCAGCAGCCCCCTCCCCCCACTAGCGGGGGGGGCCGGGGAGCTGTTTTTT
TRBD2 TRBJ2-7 once TRBV14 CASSQNGGLGTWEQYF TGTGCCAGCAGCCAAAACGGTGGACTAGGGACTTGGGAGCAGTACTTC
- TRBJ1-1 - TRBV30 CAWSVLGDTEAFF TGTGCCTGGAGTGTATTGGGGGACACTGAAGCTTTCTTT
TRBD2 TRBJ2-3 - TRBV25-1 CASSGLLGSGTTDTQYF TGTGCCAGCAGCGGCCTATTAGGTAGCGGGACCACAGATACGCAGTATTTT
- TRBJ2-7 - TRBV7-2 CASSSGTGSREQYF TGTGCCAGCAGCTCCGGAACAGGGTCTCGGGAGCAGTACTTC
TRBD1 TRBJ1-5 - TRBV6-8 CATTRGPEYQPQHF TGTGCCACTACCAGGGGGCCTGAATATCAGCCCCAGCATTTT
- TRBJ1-1 - TRBV6-8 CAISPRGGNTEAFF TGTGCCATCAGTCCCCGGGGAGGGAACACTGAAGCTTTCTTT
TRBD2 TRBJ2-7 - TRBV25-1 CASSERLAGRYEQYF TGTGCCAGCAGTGAACGACTAGCGGGAAGGTACGAGCAGTACTTC
TRBD1 TRBJ1-1 - TRBV11-3 CASSQGALMNTEAFF TGTGCCAGCAGCCAGGGGGCTCTCATGAACACTGAAGCTTTCTTT
TRBD1 TRBJ2-7 - TRBV6-8 CASTLGTGNSYEQYF TGTGCCAGCACCTTGGGGACAGGGAACTCCTACGAGCAGTACTTC
- TRBJ2-7 - TRBV18 CASSPQQNEQYF TGTGCCAGCTCACCTCAACAAAACGAGCAGTACTTC
TRBD1 TRBJ1-2 once TRBV6-8 CAIRGGASGYGYTF TGTGCCATCAGGGGGGGCGCTTCAGGATATGGCTACACCTTC
- TRBJ2-3 - TRBV11-3 CASSSGVSTDTQYF TGTGCCAGCAGCTCGGGAGTCAGCACAGATACGCAGTATTTT
- TRBJ2-2 - TRBV6-8 CAISVDRPGELFF TGTGCCATCAGTGTGGACCGCCCCGGGGAGCTGTTTTTT
- TRBJ1-3 - TRBV18 CASSPSTLDSGNTIYF TGTGCCAGCTCACCCAGCACATTGGACTCTGGAAACACCATATATTTT
- TRBJ2-1 once TRBV11-3 CASSLGSGRSNEQFF TGTGCCAGCAGCTTGGGGTCGGGTCGCTCCAATGAGCAGTTCTTC